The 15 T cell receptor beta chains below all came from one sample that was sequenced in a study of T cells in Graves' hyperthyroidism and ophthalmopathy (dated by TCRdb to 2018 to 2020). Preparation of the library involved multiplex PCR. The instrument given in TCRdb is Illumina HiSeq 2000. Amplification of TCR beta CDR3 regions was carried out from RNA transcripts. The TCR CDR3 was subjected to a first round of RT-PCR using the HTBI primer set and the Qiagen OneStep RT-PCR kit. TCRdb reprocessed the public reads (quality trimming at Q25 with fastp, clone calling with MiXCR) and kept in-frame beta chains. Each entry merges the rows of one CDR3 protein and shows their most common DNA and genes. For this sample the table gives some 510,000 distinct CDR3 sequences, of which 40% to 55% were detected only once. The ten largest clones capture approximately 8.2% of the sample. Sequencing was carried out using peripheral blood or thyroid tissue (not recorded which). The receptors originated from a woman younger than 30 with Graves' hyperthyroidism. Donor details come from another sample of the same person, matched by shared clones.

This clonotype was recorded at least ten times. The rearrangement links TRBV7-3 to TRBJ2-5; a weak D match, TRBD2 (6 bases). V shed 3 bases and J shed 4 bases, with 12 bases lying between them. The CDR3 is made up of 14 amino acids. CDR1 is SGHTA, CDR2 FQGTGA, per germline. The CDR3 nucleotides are TGTGCCAGCAGCTTTGGCGGGAACCTAGAGACCCAGTACTTC. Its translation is CASSFGGNLETQYF.

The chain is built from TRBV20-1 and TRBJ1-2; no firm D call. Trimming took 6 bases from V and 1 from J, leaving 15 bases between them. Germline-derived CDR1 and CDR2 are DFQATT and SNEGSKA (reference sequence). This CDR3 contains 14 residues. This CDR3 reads CSAQRRTYNYGYTF. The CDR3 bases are TGCAGTGCACAGAGACGGACGTATAACTATGGCTACACCTTC.

The CDR3 DNA reads as TGTGCCAGCAGCGCTCCCAATACAGAAAAACTGTTTTTT. Translating gives CASSAPNTEKLFF. J is TRBJ1-4 and V is TRBV9; D unresolved. With 3 bases removed from V and 8 bases from J, the gap between germline ends came to 11 bases. This CDR3 has 13 amino acids. Germline assignment: CDR1 SGDLS and CDR2 YYNGEE.

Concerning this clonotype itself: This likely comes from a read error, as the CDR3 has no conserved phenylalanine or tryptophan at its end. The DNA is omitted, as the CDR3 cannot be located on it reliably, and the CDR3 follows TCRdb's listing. The CDR3 loop reads CASSEAGAY. This rearrangement joins TRBV5-1 to TRBJ2-6; the table's D call, TRBD1, has no DNA check behind it. In germline, CDR1 is SGHRS, CDR2 YFSETQ. The CDR3 length equals 9 residues, ends included.

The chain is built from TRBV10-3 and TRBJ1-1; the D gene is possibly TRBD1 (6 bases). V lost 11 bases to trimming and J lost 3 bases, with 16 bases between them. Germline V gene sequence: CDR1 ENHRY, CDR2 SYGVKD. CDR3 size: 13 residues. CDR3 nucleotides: TGTGCCGCGCAGGGGCAGGGCGACACTGAAGCTTTCTTT. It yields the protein CAAQGQGDTEAFF.

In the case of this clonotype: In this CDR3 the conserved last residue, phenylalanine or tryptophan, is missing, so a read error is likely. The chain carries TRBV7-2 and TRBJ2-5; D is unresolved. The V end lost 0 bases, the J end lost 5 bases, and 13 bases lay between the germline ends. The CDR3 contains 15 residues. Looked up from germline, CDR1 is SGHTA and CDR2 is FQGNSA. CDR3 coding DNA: TGTGCCAGCAGCTTAGCCTCCGACTTAATGGAGACCCAGTACCTC. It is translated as CASSLASDLMETQYL.

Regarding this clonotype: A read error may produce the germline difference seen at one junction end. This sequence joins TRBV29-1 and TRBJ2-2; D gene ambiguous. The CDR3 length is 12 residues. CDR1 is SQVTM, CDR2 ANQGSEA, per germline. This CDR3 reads CSLEVSEAELFF. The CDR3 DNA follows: TGCAGCCTTGAGGTGTCAGAGGCGGAGCTGTTTTTT.

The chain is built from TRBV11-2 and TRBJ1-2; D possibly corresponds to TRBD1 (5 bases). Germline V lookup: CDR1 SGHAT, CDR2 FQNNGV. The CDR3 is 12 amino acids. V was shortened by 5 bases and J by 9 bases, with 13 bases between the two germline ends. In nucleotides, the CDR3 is TGTGCCAGCAGCCCAGAGGGGAGCCGCTACACCTTC. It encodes CASSPEGSRYTF.

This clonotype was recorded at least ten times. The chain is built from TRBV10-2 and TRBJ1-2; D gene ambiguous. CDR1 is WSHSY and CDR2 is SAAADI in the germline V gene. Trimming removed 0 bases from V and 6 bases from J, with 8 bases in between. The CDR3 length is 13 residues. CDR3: CASSESSGNGYTF. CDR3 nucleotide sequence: TGCGCCAGCAGTGAGTCTTCGGGGAATGGCTACACCTTC.

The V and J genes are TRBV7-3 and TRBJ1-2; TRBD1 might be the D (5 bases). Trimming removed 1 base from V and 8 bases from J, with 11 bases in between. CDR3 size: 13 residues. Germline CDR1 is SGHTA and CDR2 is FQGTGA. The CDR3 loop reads CASSLMQGGGYTF. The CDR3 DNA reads TGTGCCAGCAGCTTAATGCAGGGAGGCGGCTACACCTTC.

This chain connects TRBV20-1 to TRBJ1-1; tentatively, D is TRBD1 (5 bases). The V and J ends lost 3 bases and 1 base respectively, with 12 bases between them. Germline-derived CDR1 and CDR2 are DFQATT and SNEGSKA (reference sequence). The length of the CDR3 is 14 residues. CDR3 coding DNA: TGCAGTGCTAGTTCACCGACAGAGAACACTGAAGCTTTCTTT. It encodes CSASSPTENTEAFF.

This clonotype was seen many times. The DNA of the CDR3 is TGTGCCAGCAGCGACTGGGGACAGATAGTCTACGAGCAGTACTTC. This codes for CASSDWGQIVYEQYF. This chain joins TRBV7-9 and TRBJ2-7, with 7 positions matching TRBD1. V was clipped by 5 bases and J by 3 bases; unmatched bases: 10. CDR3 length: 15 amino acids. Germline values: CDR1 SEHNR, CDR2 FQNEAQ (reference sequence). The complete variable domain, with remaining parts taken from reference TRBV7-9 and TRBJ2-7, reads DTGVSQNPRHKITKRGQNVTFRCDPISEHNRLYWYRQTLGQGPEFLTYFQNEAQLEKSRLLSDRFSAERPKGSFSTLEIQRTEQGDSAMYLCASSDWGQIVYEQYFGPGTRLTVT.

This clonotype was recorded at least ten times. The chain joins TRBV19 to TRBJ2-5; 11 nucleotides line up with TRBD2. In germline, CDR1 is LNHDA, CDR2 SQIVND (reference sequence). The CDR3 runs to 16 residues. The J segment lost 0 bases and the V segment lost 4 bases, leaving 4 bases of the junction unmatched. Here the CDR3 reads CASSSLGLADQETQYF. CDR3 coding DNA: TGTGCCAGTAGTAGCCTGGGACTAGCGGACCAAGAGACCCAGTACTTC.

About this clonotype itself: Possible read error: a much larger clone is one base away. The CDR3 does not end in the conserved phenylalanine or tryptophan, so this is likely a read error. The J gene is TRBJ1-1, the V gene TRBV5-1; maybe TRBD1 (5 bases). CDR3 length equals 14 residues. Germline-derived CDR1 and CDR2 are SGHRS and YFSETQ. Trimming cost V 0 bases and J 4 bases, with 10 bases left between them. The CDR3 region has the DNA TGCGCCAGCAGCTTGGGTCCAGGGAGCACTGAAGCTTTCCTT. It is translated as CASSLGPGSTEAFL.

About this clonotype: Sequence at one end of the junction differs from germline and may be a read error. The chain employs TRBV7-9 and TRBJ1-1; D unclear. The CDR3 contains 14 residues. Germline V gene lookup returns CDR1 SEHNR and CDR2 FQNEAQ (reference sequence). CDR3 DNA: TGCGCCAGCAGCTTGGAGGGCGGCAAAACTGAAGCTTTCTTT. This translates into CASSLEGGKTEAFF.